This T cell receptor beta chain was identified during a study of blood T cell repertoires in COVID-19 (TCRdb year 2020). Regarding the research as a whole: Samples from collaborators originated in the United States, Italy and Spain and spanned both the acute and convalescent phases of COVID-19. The material from the prospective study consisted of cDNA or gDNA derived from T cells, B-cell-depleted T cells, or PBMCs. The dataset comprised deeply sampled blood TCRbeta repertoires from subjects exposed to, actively infected with, or recovered from COVID-19. The repertoires were released in a freely available public database intended as a resource for research on the immune response to SARS-CoV-2. The samples were drawn from two sources: the first 160 participants of the ongoing ImmuneRACE study, and 1,254 subjects contributed by 6 global collaborators. The sample metadata nearly always contained a de-identified subject ID, COVID-19 status, age in years and sex. HLA class I and class II types, where available, came from metadata supplied by the sample provider rather than from assay-based typing.

The cysteine opens and the phenylalanine closes a CDR3 of 15 amino acids. The kept DNA is CDR3 alone, 45 bases in frame from the first base. The germline V gene provides CDR1 MNHEY and CDR2 SVGAGI. V has 5 bases trimmed and J has 8 bases trimmed; junction bases matching no gene number 6. Paper-wide results and their limitations: How much clinical and demographic metadata was included differed by source and by participant, and the metadata was provided uncurated.

TCRbeta CDR3 regions were amplified from genomic DNA by means of the immunoSEQ Assay, a bias-controlled multiplex PCR. The authors processed their data as follows. Within the assay, amplification of reference gene primers was used to estimate how many nucleated cells each sample contained. To quantify the absolute abundance of each unique TCRbeta CDR3 rearrangement, sequence reads were collapsed and filtered. For each sample, productive Simpson clonality was calculated as the square root of Simpson's diversity index over productive rearrangements. What TCRdb holds here is the immuneACCESS table cut down to in-frame rearrangements. Part of the clones is not present; checked against another copy, under half of the missing clones reflect an unresolved V gene, and the others are unexplained. Clone size and V and J calls were adopted from that table, with D and trimming inferred from the DNA. This sample is represented by 200,000 to 300,000 clones; about 89% of them were singletons. Of the sample, under 10% falls within the top ten clones.

Turning to this clone: The specificity of this receptor is unknown. No quality values exist for individual bases; no much larger clone is one base distant.

Participants in the prospective study were aged about 18 to 95 years, lived in more than 20 United States geographic areas, and enrolled through a virtual design. In the prospective study, cohorts were assigned on the basis of participant-reported clinical history obtained from a screening survey and a study questionnaire. Recovered participants in ImmuneRACE Cohort 3 were defined by two consecutive negative NP/OP PCR tests, clearance by a healthcare professional, or resolution of symptoms. Each participant in the prospective study had whole blood, serum and a nasopharyngeal or oropharyngeal swab collected by mobile phlebotomists. Additional blood draws and questionnaires over a 2-month period could optionally be provided by prospective study participants. Prospective study blood samples were shipped either frozen or at room temperature before DNA extraction.

The origin of this receptor is a man aged 40-50 years who had recovered from COVID-19. The V gene is TRBV6-5 and the J gene is TRBJ1-6; TRBD1 lines up with 10 middle nucleotides. The sample was PBMCs or T cells enriched from blood (not recorded which). In nucleotides, the sequence is TGTGCCAGCAGTCGCACCGGGACAGGGGATTCACCCCTCCACTTT. It translates as CASSRTGTGDSPLHF.